Sequencing of this T cell receptor (beta chain) was carried out in a study of spatial heterogeneity in lung cancer. Study in general: Strongly correlated with TCR transcript counts in tumor regions was a T cell module score, which was a transcriptional module score calculated from matched bulk RNA-seq.

At least ten counts were recorded for this clonotype. Its specificity is not known. A library prepared for alpha chains yielded this beta chain as an off-target read; its size is of little meaning. TCRdb re-derived calls from the 5' RACE reads in MiXCR, one entry per CDR3 protein. This sample has some 8,700 distinct CDR3 sequences, with 9.5% to 15% found just once. The time point was: sample taken at primary tumor resection. Tumor, nontumor lung or frozen PBMC supplied whole RNA that was sequenced unsorted. Findings and limits, study-wide: How many expanded intratumoral alpha and beta TCRs were present tracked the tumor mutation count, which was a count of nonsynonymous mutations.

The CDR3 is made up of 20 amino acids. The V gene's germline CDR1 is SGHRS and CDR2 YFSETQ. The junction had 11 bases not matched to a gene; V was cut back by 3 bases and J by 1 base. This clonotype was sampled from a male donor with early-stage non-small cell lung cancer. V is TRBV5-1 and J is TRBJ2-2, with 14 bases that match TRBD2. The sample was lung tumor tissue, taken at surgery. CDR3: CASSSTWTSGRPKNTGELFF. Written as DNA, the CDR3 is TGCGCCAGCAGCTCCACTTGGACTAGCGGGAGGCCGAAGAACACCGGGGAGCTGTTTTTT.